The next 18 T cell receptor beta chains were all read from a single sample in a study of CD8 T cells in Susac syndrome. It was with random hexamers that roughly 0.45 to 1 ug RNA was reverse transcribed. A single record per CDR3 protein comes from TCRdb applying MiXCR to the immunoSEQ multiplex PCR reads. The sample holds 75,000 to 100,000 distinct CDR3 sequences, around 93% seen once. The sequencing sample was made of CD8+ T cells from PBMCs. These receptors were collected from a human donor with Susac syndrome.

The rearrangement joins TRBV4-1 to TRBJ2-2, with D possibly matching TRBD2 (5 bases). Per germline, CDR1 MGHRA and CDR2 YSYEKL. V gave up 0 bases and J gave up 4 bases, with 12 bases separating them. CDR3 size: 16 residues. The chain's CDR3 is CASSQDGGSSTGELFF. CDR3 nucleotide sequence: TGCGCCAGCAGCCAAGATGGAGGTAGTTCCACCGGGGAGCTGTTTTTT.

This clonotype appeared a single time. This chain uses TRBV20-1 with TRBJ2-3, with TRBD1 as a possible D gene (6 bases). Germline V gene data show CDR1 as DFQATT and CDR2 as SNEGSKA (reference sequence). The CDR3 length is 16 residues. Trimming left V 5 bases short and J 2 bases short, with 20 bases between. In DNA form, the CDR3 reads TGCAGTGCTCAAACTCAGGGGCAGCGACTCACAGATACGCAGTATTTT. Protein: CSAQTQGQRLTDTQYF.

The J gene is TRBJ2-2, the V gene TRBV3-1, with D maybe TRBD2 (6 bases). Germline values: CDR1 LGHDT, CDR2 YNNKEL (reference sequence). This CDR3 is built from 18 residues. V was shortened by 0 bases and J by 0 bases, with 14 bases between the two germline ends. CDR3 coding DNA: TGTGCCAGCAGCCAAGATCTTGTGGCGGGATCGAACACCGGGGAGCTGTTTTTT. Translation: CASSQDLVAGSNTGELFF.

This clonotype was recorded once. J is TRBJ2-7 and V is TRBV29-1, with D unclear. The V end was cut by 4 bases, the J end by 5 bases, with 12 bases between. The length of the CDR3 is 12 residues. Per the germline V gene, CDR1 is SQVTM and CDR2 is ANQGSEA. Written as DNA, the CDR3 is TGCAGCGTTGGGTCGGAGTCCCACGAGCAGTACTTC. Its protein is CSVGSESHEQYF.

The CDR3 loop is CSARDQLAGGQEQFF. The DNA for the CDR3 is TGCAGTGCTAGAGATCAACTAGCGGGAGGTCAGGAGCAGTTCTTC. The J gene is TRBJ2-1, the V gene TRBV20-1, with 12 bases that match TRBD2. The germline gives CDR1 DFQATT, CDR2 SNEGSKA (reference sequence). This CDR3 has 15 residues. Germline trimming cut 0 bases from V and 10 bases from J; bases unmatched to any gene: 7.

This rearrangement joins TRBV4-1 to TRBJ1-2; tentative D call: TRBD1 (5 bases). Germline V gene lookup returns CDR1 MGHRA and CDR2 YSYEKL. Trimming pared 3 bases from V and 6 bases from J, leaving 11 bases between. The CDR3 is 13 amino acids. The CDR3 here is CASSQRDEDGYTF. CDR3 sequence (DNA): TGCGCCAGCAGCCAGAGGGACGAAGATGGCTACACCTTC.

This clonotype was found once. The chain employs TRBV20-1 and TRBJ2-7; D gene unclear. The CDR3 runs 14 residues. Trimming shortened V by 3 bases and J by 0 bases, and 12 bases separated the two germline ends. CDR1 DFQATT and CDR2 SNEGSKA come from the germline V gene (reference sequence). CDR3 sequence: CSASPTHISYEQYF. Written as DNA, the CDR3 is TGCAGTGCTAGTCCCACGCACATCTCCTACGAGCAGTACTTC.

This chain uses TRBV7-2 with TRBJ2-5; 10 nucleotides align to TRBD1. J gave up 4 bases and V 3 bases, and 5 bases lay outside the gene matches. The CDR3 spans 15 residues. Germline CDR1 is SGHTA and CDR2 is FQGNSA. The CDR3 DNA is TGTGCCAGCAGCTTCGACAGGGGGCCGGTAGAGACCCAGTACTTC. Its protein is CASSFDRGPVETQYF.

The chain joins TRBV29-1 to TRBJ2-2, with D uncertain. The CDR3 has 10 amino acids. From germline, CDR1 is SQVTM and CDR2 ANQGSEA. Trimming left V 4 bases short and J 5 bases short, with 2 bases between. The DNA for the CDR3 is TGCAGCGTTGGTACCGGGGAGCTGTTTTTT. This gives the protein CSVGTGELFF.

The DNA for the CDR3 is TGTGCCACCAGCAGATATCTGGGGGGAGGTACTGAAGCTTTCTTT. Amino acids: CATSRYLGGGTEAFF. The genes are TRBV15 and TRBJ1-1, with TRBD1 as a possible D gene (5 bases). The V end lost 2 bases, the J end lost 5 bases, and 15 bases lay between the germline ends. From germline, CDR1 is LNHNV and CDR2 YYDKDF (reference sequence). The CDR3 runs 15 residues.

The CDR3 DNA reads TGCGCCAGCAGCAACCGGGACAGCTACGAGCAGTACTTC. Its translation is CASSNRDSYEQYF. V and J are TRBV5-1 and TRBJ2-7, with 7 bases lining up with TRBD1. Germline V gives CDR1 SGHRS, CDR2 YFSETQ. This CDR3 spans 13 amino acids. With V trimmed by 4 bases and J by 3 bases, 4 bases remained unmatched.

The rearrangement links TRBV20-1 to TRBJ2-7; D may be TRBD2 (5 bases). The CDR3 totals 14 residues. Germline-derived CDR1 and CDR2 are DFQATT and SNEGSKA (reference sequence). V was clipped by 3 bases and J by 2 bases, with 14 bases between them. The CDR3 sequence is CSASEAGEPYEQYF. DNA of the CDR3: TGCAGTGCTAGTGAGGCCGGGGAACCCTACGAGCAGTACTTC.

The chain is built from TRBV6-5 and TRBJ1-1, with 7 bases lining up with TRBD1. The V segment lost 0 bases and the J segment 3 bases; nucleotides outside the gene matches: 13. This CDR3 comprises 18 residues. Germline lookup yields CDR1 MNHEY and CDR2 SVGAGI. The DNA of the CDR3 is TGTGCCAGCAGTTACTCGATCTCCGGGACAGTAAGGGACACTGAAGCTTTCTTT. The encoded protein is CASSYSISGTVRDTEAFF.

The V gene is TRBV5-1, the J gene TRBJ2-3; D unresolved. Germline V CDR1 and CDR2: SGHRS, YFSETQ. Trimming stripped 7 bases from V and 0 bases from J, with 21 bases between. The CDR3 extends over 17 amino acids. CDR3 in amino acids: CASQGLGGPGSTDTQYF. CDR3 DNA sequence: TGCGCCAGCCAAGGCCTCGGTGGCCCAGGTAGCACAGATACGCAGTATTTT.

The chain combines TRBV15 with TRBJ1-2; D is undetermined. This CDR3 has 15 amino acids. The V gene's germline CDR1 is LNHNV and CDR2 YYDKDF (reference sequence). Trimming removed 0 bases at V and 1 base at J, with 9 bases between. The CDR3 loop is CATSRDSEINYGYTF. The CDR3 DNA is TGTGCCACCAGCAGAGATTCCGAAATTAACTATGGCTACACCTTC.

V is TRBV30 and J is TRBJ2-3; D may be TRBD2 (6 bases). V lost 2 bases and J 1 base, leaving 10 bases between the germline ends. Germline-derived CDR1 and CDR2 are GTSNPN and SVGIG (reference sequence). The CDR3 consists of 14 residues. CDR3 protein: CAWSQGLGTDTQYF. In DNA, the CDR3 is TGTGCCTGGAGTCAGGGACTTGGCACAGATACGCAGTATTTT. Based on the CDR3 plus reference TRBV30 and TRBJ2-3, the full variable domain is SQTIHQWPATLVQPVGSPLSLECTVEGTSNPNLYWYRQAAGRGLQLLFYSVGIGQISSEVPQNLSASRPQDRQFILSSKKLLLSDSGFYLCAWSQGLGTDTQYFGPGTRLTVL.

This clonotype was observed a few times. The chain couples TRBV11-2 to TRBJ2-5; TRBD2 aligns across 7 bases. The CDR3 loop spans 14 amino acids. The V gene's germline CDR1 is SGHAT and CDR2 FQNNGV. V lost 3 bases, J lost 5 bases, and 6 bases stayed unmatched. The CDR3: CASSFGLAVETQYF. Written as DNA, the CDR3 is TGTGCCAGCAGCTTTGGGCTAGCGGTTGAGACCCAGTACTTC.

This sequence joins TRBV7-2 and TRBJ2-1; the D gene is possibly TRBD1 (6 bases). There are 18 residues in the CDR3. The germline V gene has CDR1 SGHTA and CDR2 FQGNSA. The V and J ends lost 3 bases and 0 bases respectively, with 18 bases between them. This CDR3 reads CASSLSQGNGPSYNEQFF. CDR3 sequence (DNA): TGTGCCAGCAGCTTGAGCCAGGGGAATGGTCCCTCCTACAATGAGCAGTTCTTC.